The clone carrying this T cell receptor beta chain showed up just a few times. This entry belongs to a study of blood T cells in healthy people across ages. A second about 6 to 12 cycle PCR used barcoded and J-beta primers. TCRdb reanalysed the 5' RACE reads using MiXCR and keeps one entry per CDR3 protein. The table lists over 700,000 distinct CDR3 sequences, roughly 53% of them singletons, with approximately 40% in the top ten. The sequencing input was blood. The source of this sequence is a man aged 80 or over in good health.

The CDR3 DNA sequence: TGCGCCAGCAGCCGTCGGGGGCGTGAGCAGTTCTTC. It translates to CASSRRGREQFF. The chain joins TRBV4-1 to TRBJ2-1, with D perhaps matching TRBD1 or TRBD2 (6 bases each). Germline values: CDR1 MGHRA, CDR2 YSYEKL. The CDR3 is 12 amino acids. V shed 4 bases and J shed 9 bases, with 10 bases lying between them.